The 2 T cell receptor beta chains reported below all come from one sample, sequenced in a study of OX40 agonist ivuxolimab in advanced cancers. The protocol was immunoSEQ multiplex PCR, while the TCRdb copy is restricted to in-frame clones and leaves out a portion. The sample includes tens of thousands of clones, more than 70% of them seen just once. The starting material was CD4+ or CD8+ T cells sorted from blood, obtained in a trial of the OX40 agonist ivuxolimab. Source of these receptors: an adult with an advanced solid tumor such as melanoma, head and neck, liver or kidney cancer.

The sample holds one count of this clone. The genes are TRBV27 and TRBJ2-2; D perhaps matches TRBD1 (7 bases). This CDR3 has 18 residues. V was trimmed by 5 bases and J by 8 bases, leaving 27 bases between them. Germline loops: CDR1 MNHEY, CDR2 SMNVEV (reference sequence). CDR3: CASSVTGAGGIVGGELFF. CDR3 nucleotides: TGTGCCAGCAGTGTGACCGGGGCAGGGGGGATTGTGGGAGGGGAGCTGTTTTTT.

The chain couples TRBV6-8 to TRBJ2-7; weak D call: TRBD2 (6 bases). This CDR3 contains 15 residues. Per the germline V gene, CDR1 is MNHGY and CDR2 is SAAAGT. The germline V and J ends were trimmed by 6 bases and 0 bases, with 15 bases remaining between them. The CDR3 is CASRAWGEDSYEQYF. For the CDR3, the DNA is TGTGCCAGCAGGGCCTGGGGGGAGGACTCCTACGAGCAGTACTTC.